This record covers a single T cell receptor beta chain. TCRdb re-derived calls from the 5' RACE reads in MiXCR, one entry per CDR3 protein. The sample lists 190,000 or so distinct CDR3 sequences, 9.5% to 15% occurring once. The sample belongs to a study of CD8 T cells in ankylosing spondylitis. The sample taken for sequencing was blood, either unsorted or a sorted T cell fraction (not recorded which). This sequence was found in a male donor with ankylosing spondylitis or in good health (not recorded which).

Here the CDR3 reads CSARVSGVREPTYNEQFF. CDR3 nucleotides: TGCAGTGCTAGAGTAAGCGGGGTGCGGGAGCCTACCTACAATGAGCAGTTCTTC. The genes are TRBV20-1 and TRBJ2-1; 7 nucleotides agree with TRBD2. The CDR3 spans 18 residues. Trimming cost V 1 base and J 2 bases; bases outside gene matches: 14. Germline assignment: CDR1 DFQATT and CDR2 SNEGSKA (reference sequence).